Detailed here is one T cell receptor (beta chain). No antigen is known for it. A 5'RACE reaction primed in the constant segment made cDNA libraries of TCR alpha and TCR beta, and these carried sample barcodes and UMIs. A single record per CDR3 protein comes from TCRdb applying MiXCR to the 5' RACE reads. This table has over 150,000 distinct CDR3 sequences, under 15% appearing once. The source of the sample is a study of T-cell memory formation after mild COVID-19. Study in general: Largely donor-specific sequence clusters came from two donors. Points from the study as a whole: Some clones that responded were present in memory (sampled pre-infection), which suggests cross-reactive memory joined.

Germline V gene sequence: CDR1 SGHRS, CDR2 YFSETQ. This CDR3 has 14 residues. V trimming: 4 bases; J trimming: 6 bases; junction bases outside the gene matches: 7. This sequence originates from a man younger than 35 who had mild COVID-19 (a few samples of this study predate the infection). Cell type and time point are not known. This chain joins TRBV5-1 and TRBJ2-1; the match to TRBD1 covers 7 bases. Sequenced input: PBMCs or a T cell subset sorted from them (not recorded which). CDR3 amino acids: CASSRRQGSNEQFF. CDR3 DNA sequence: TGCGCCAGCAGCCGAAGACAGGGCAGCAATGAGCAGTTCTTC.